This entry lists 5 T cell receptor beta chains sequenced from one sample in a study of T cells after yellow fever vaccination. TCRdb independently ran MiXCR on the 5' RACE reads; one entry per CDR3 protein. In the table there are 200,000 to 300,000 distinct CDR3 sequences, under 15% of which are singletons. The material was CD4+ T cells sorted from PBMCs, obtained 45 days after the yellow fever booster vaccination. The receptors derive from a man aged 25-45 years who received the YFV17D yellow fever vaccine.

As to this clonotype: At one end the junction does not follow the germline gene, possibly because of a read error. This chain joins TRBV2 and TRBJ2-7; D is unresolved. The CDR3 has 10 amino acids. The germline V gene has CDR1 SNHLY and CDR2 FYNNEI. For the CDR3, the DNA is TGTGCCAGCAGGCTGACGCTACAAGTCTTC. As protein: CASRLTLQVF.

Here the CDR3 DNA reads TGTGCCAGCAGAGGGACACCTGAAGCTTTCTTT. It yields the protein CASRGTPEAFF. This chain connects TRBV27 to TRBJ1-1, with a possible D match to TRBD1 (6 bases). This CDR3 contains 11 residues. Germline V gene data show CDR1 as MNHEY and CDR2 as SMNVEV (reference sequence). V lost 6 bases, J lost 6 bases, and 8 bases lay in between.

The V gene is TRBV2, the J gene TRBJ2-2; 7 bases match TRBD2. V lost 7 bases to trimming and J lost 6 bases; unmatched junction nucleotides: 8. Germline lookup yields CDR1 SNHLY and CDR2 FYNNEI. The CDR3 extends over 14 amino acids. CDR3 in amino acids: CASTRWEGPGELFF. Here the CDR3 DNA reads TGTGCCAGCACCCGGTGGGAGGGCCCCGGGGAGCTGTTTTTT. The full variable domain, in which reference TRBV2 and TRBJ2-2 provide the parts outside the CDR3, is EPEVTQTPSHQVTQMGQEVILRCVPISNHLYFYWYRQILGQKVEFLVSFYNNEISEKSEIFDDQFSVERPDGSNFTLKIRSTKLEDSAMYFCASTRWEGPGELFFGEGSRLTVL.

The chain recombines TRBV7-2 with TRBJ1-4, with D possibly matching TRBD1 (5 bases). V gave up 4 bases and J gave up 8 bases, with 17 bases separating them. Germline V gene data show CDR1 as SGHTA and CDR2 as FQGNSA. The CDR3 totals 15 residues. In DNA, the CDR3 is TGTGCCAGCAGCTCATCCGGGACGAAGGGGGAAAAACTGTTTTTT. This gives the protein CASSSSGTKGEKLFF.

This clonotype turned up a few times. Sequence at one end of the junction differs from germline and may be a read error. The rearrangement links TRBV7-9 to TRBJ2-7; D is perhaps TRBD1 (6 bases). Germline V gene sequence: CDR1 SEHNR, CDR2 FQNEAQ (reference sequence). The CDR3 runs 13 residues. This chain's CDR3 is CASNLQGSHEQYF. CDR3 bases: TGTGCCAGCAACTTACAGGGATCCCACGAGCAGTACTTC.